This T cell receptor beta chain was identified in a study of T-cell reconstitution after alpha-beta-depleted transplantation in children (dated by TCRdb to 2015 to 2016). Background for the entire study: T-cell immune reconstitution after TCRalphabeta/CD19-depleted allogeneic hematopoietic cell transplantation in children was quantitatively tracked in the study by means of TCR repertoire profiling.

Library preparation was by PCR. Instrument used: Illumina HiSeq 2500. To normalize quantification of the TCRbeta repertoire, the TCR libraries were built with molecular barcoding that relied on unique molecular identifiers. TCRdb itself trimmed the public reads at Q25 with fastp, ran MiXCR and retained productive beta chains. Rows are unified per CDR3 protein, each entry keeping the most common DNA and genes. The sample yields approximately 350,000 distinct CDR3 sequences; about an eighth were counted once. 3.5% to 4.5% of the sample is held by the ten biggest clonotypes. This clonotype was counted at least ten times. Its antigen target is currently unknown. The sample holds no much larger clone one base away, and base qualities are not on file. Trimming removed 6 bases from V and 1 base from J, leaving 15 bases between the germline ends. CDR1 and CDR2, per the germline V gene, are MNHEY and SVGAGI. From its cysteine to its phenylalanine, the CDR3 spans 15 amino acids. The retained sequence is limited to the CDR3, 45 bases, with the frame set at the first base.

The V and J segments used are TRBV6-5 and TRBJ1-1; D gene: possibly TRBD1, on 5 matching bases. Material: PBMCs, obtained from the stem cell graft. The receptor comes from a human donor who donated a stem cell graft to a child with Fanconi anemia. In nucleotides, the sequence is TGTGCCAGCAGGATTGACAGCCAGAAGAACACTGAAGCTTTCTTT. This encodes CASRIDSQKNTEAFF.